The source of this T cell receptor beta chain is a study of T cells in Graves' hyperthyroidism and ophthalmopathy (dated by TCRdb to the late 2010s). A note on the overall study: Peripheral blood was collected at initial diagnosis, before any treatment. To identify distinguishing TCR V-J signatures, a discovery cohort of around 100 patients was used, comprising 43 with Graves' ophthalmopathy and 57 with stable Graves' hyperthyroidism. Whether ophthalmopathy could be predicted prospectively was tested in an independent validation cohort made up of approximately 19 hyperthyroidism patients plus 17 patients who later progressed to ophthalmopathy. For training and testing, the 110 or so patients in the discovery cohort were randomly divided in a 7:3 ratio. In about 6 Graves' hyperthyroidism patients, the study also compared T-cell repertoires from thyroid tissue with T-cell repertoires from blood. Following sampling, methimazole starting at 30 mg daily was given to hyperthyroidism patients, and high-dose intravenous methylprednisolone was given to ophthalmopathy patients. The paper describes TCR Vbeta CDR3 sequencing of more than 120 peripheral blood samples, made up of 43 ophthalmopathy patients, some 76 hyperthyroidism patients and roughly 17 progressor patients.

Stable Graves' hyperthyroidism was defined as no progression to ophthalmopathy during 18 months of follow-up. Hyperthyroidism patients were newly diagnosed, had a disease duration of under 2 months, and were aged 18 to 65 years. Exclusion was applied to patients with uncontrolled infections, other autoimmune diseases, pregnancy or lactation. Clinical symptoms, serum thyroxine and TRAb, thyroid ultrasound, and orbital computed tomography formed the basis for the diagnoses. PBMCs were separated from roughly 9.6 ml of fresh peripheral blood using Ficoll-Paque density gradient centrifugation. Total RNA was extracted with Trizol reagent, and quality was checked on an Agilent 2100 Bioanalyzer. V ends up 4 bases short and J 5 bases short, with an unmatched junction base count of 1. CDR1 and CDR2, per the germline V gene (reference sequence), are SEHNR and FQNEAQ. The CDR3 goes from the cysteine to the phenylalanine over 14 residues. Solely the CDR3 DNA is kept, with 42 bases framed from the first base.

Findings and caveats that apply to the study as a whole: A model built on a 13 V-J signature distinguished ophthalmopathy from stable hyperthyroidism, reaching roughly 88% sensitivity and around 82% specificity in cross-validation and 80%/75% in testing. In validation, the model predicted progression to ophthalmopathy a median of about 6.5 months before onset, with roughly 68% sensitivity and 72.22% specificity. Most expanded thyroid clonotypes (frequency above 0.001) were also detected in blood, a finding suggesting that blood repertoires may reflect thyroid immune responses. No statistical method was used to fix the sample size in advance, and group allocation was not hidden from the investigators.

The TCR beta CDR3 regions were amplified from the RNA transcripts. A first-round RT-PCR of the TCR CDR3 used the HTBI primer set with the Qiagen OneStep RT-PCR kit. A second multiplex PCR round built the libraries, followed by size selection and purification. The libraries were sequenced on an Illumina HiSeq2000 using paired-end 100 bp reads. As for how the authors treated the data: SOAPnuke was used to process the raw data, throwing out any read that contained adapters or uncalled bases, had a mean Phred below 15, or lacked an exact constant-primer or identifier match. COPE v1.2.5 was used to merge high-quality paired reads, and clonotypes were defined as unique nucleotide sequences. MiTCR v1.1 was used to align clonotypes to the IMGT TRBV, TRBD and TRBJ reference segments. Only V-J combinations with frequency above 0.0001, covering 98% to 99.2% of repertoires, were analysed. The TCS score was defined as F50 (clonal expansion) divided by E x V (chaos), with BLOSUM62-based TCRdist calculated between CDR3 peptides within each V-J. Welch's t-statistics and random forest reduced fewer than 600 V-J features to fewer than 15, which were used in a naive Bayes classifier (R e1071). The similarity between thyroid and blood repertoires was quantified using the Morisita-Horn index. TCRdb reworked the public reads: Q25 trimming with fastp, MiXCR clone assembly, productive beta chains retained. Merged by CDR3 protein, the rows form single entries marked with the most common genes and DNA. These V and J calls originate from TCRdb's pipeline instead of the authors' own analysis. Across this sample there are roughly 710,000 distinct CDR3 sequences, with 30% to 40% seen only once. The ten largest clones take up roughly 30% of the sample.

This clonotype was recorded at least ten times. The specificity of this receptor is unknown. Per-base quality was not reported, and no clone a single base away is much larger than it. This chain joins TRBV7-9 to TRBJ1-4, and 10 junctional nucleotides match TRBD1. Sequencing was carried out using blood. This sequence originates from a middle-aged woman with Graves' hyperthyroidism. At the DNA level, the sequence is TGTGCCAGCAGCTGGACAGGGGGGAATGAAAAACTGTTTTTT. This encodes CASSWTGGNEKLFF.